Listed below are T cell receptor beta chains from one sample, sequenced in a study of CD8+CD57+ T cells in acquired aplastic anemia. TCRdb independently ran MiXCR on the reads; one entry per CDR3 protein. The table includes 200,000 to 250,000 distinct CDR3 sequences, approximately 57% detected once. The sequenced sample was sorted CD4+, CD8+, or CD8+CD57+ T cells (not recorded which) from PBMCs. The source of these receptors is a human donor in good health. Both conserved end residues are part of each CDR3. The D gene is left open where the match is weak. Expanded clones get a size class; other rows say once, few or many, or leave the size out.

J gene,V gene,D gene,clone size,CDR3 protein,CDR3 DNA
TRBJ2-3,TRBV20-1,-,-,CSARLALTDTQYF,TGCAGTGCTAGATTAGCGCTCACAGATACGCAGTATTTT
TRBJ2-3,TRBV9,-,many,CASSGYYTDTQYF,TGTGCCAGCAGCGGATACTACACAGATACGCAGTATTTT
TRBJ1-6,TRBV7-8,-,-,CASSLARDYNSPLHF,TGTGCCAGCAGCTTAGCGAGGGACTATAATTCACCCCTCCACTTT
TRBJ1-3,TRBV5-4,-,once,CASSLQVPGNTIYF,TGTGCCAGCAGCTTGCAGGTACCTGGAAACACCATATATTTT
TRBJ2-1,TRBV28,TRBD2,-,CASSTRVAGVGEQFF,TGTGCCAGCAGTACCAGGGTTGCGGGAGTTGGTGAGCAGTTCTTC
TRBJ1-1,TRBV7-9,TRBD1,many,CASSFTTGLNTEAFF,TGTGCCAGCAGCTTTACGACAGGGTTGAACACTGAAGCTTTCTTT
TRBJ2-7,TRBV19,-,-,CASNRGWGFYEQYF,TGTGCCAGTAATAGGGGGTGGGGCTTCTACGAGCAGTACTTC
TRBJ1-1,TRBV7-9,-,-,CASSLAPRGGNTEAFF,TGTGCCAGCAGCTTAGCGCCCAGAGGAGGAAACACTGAAGCTTTCTTT
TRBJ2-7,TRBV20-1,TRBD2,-,CSARLAGENYEQYF,TGCAGTGCTAGACTAGCGGGGGAGAACTACGAGCAGTACTTC
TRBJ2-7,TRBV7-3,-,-,CASSSTITYEQYF,TGCGCCAGCAGCTCGACAATCACCTACGAGCAGTACTTC
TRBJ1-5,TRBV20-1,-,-,CSAGVGNNQPQHF,TGCAGTGCTGGGGTGGGGAACAATCAGCCCCAGCATTTT
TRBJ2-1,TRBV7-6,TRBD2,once,CASSLPGTSGNEQFF,TGTGCCAGCAGCTTACCCGGGACTAGCGGGAATGAGCAGTTCTTC
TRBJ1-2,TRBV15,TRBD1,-,CATSREGTGGASYGYTF,TGTGCCACCAGCAGAGAAGGGACAGGGGGGGCAAGCTATGGCTACACCTTC
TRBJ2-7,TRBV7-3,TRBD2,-,CASSQGREGYEQYF,TGTGCCAGCAGCCAAGGACGGGAGGGTTACGAGCAGTACTTC
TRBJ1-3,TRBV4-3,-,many,CASSQDPPGSGNTIYF,TGCGCCAGCAGCCAAGACCCGCCAGGGTCCGGAAACACCATATATTTT
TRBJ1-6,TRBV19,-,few,CASSTLTQGNSPLHF,TGTGCCAGCAGTACTCTAACACAGGGTAATTCACCCCTCCACTTT
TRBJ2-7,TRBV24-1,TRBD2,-,CASQTSGGNEQYF,TGTGCCAGCCAGACTAGCGGGGGAAACGAGCAGTACTTT
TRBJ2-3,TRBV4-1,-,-,CASSRTPAEGTDTQYF,TGCGCCAGCAGCCGCACCCCCGCGGAGGGCACAGATACGCAGTATTTT
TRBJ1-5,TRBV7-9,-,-,CASSLDSRNQPQHF,TGTGCCAGCAGCTTAGACAGTCGCAATCAGCCCCAGCATTTT
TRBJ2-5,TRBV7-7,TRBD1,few,CASRPAGGASETQYF,TGTGCCAGCAGACCCGCAGGGGGCGCTTCGGAGACCCAGTACTTC
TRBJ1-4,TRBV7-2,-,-,CASSFSEGGNEKLFF,TGTGCCAGCAGCTTCTCAGAGGGTGGTAATGAAAAACTGTTTTTT
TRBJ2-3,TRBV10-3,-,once,CAISESHSPTSTDTQYF,TGTGCCATCAGTGAGTCGCACTCCCCGACTAGCACAGATACGCAGTATTTT
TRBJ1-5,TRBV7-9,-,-,CASSLVAGGPNEPQHF,TGTGCCAGCAGCTTAGTGGCGGGGGGGCCCAATGAGCCCCAGCATTTT
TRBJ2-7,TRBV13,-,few,CASSLTGRPGEQYF,TGTGCCAGCAGCCTAACGGGAAGGCCAGGCGAGCAGTACTTC
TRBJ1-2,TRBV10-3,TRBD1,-,CAISEQGIDGGYGYTF,TGTGCCATCAGTGAACAGGGGATCGACGGAGGCTATGGCTACACCTTC
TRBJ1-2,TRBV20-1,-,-,CGASLRDGYTF,TGCGGTGCTAGTTTAAGGGATGGCTACACCTTC
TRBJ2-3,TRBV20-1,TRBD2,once,CSARDASGGVSTDTQYF,TGCAGTGCTAGAGACGCTAGCGGGGGGGTTAGCACAGATACGCAGTATTTT
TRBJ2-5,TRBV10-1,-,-,CASSERVGYQETQYF,TGCGCCAGCAGTGAGAGGGTAGGGTACCAAGAGACCCAGTACTTC
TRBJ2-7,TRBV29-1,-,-,CSDIQVLYEQYF,TGCAGTGATATCCAGGTTCTCTACGAGCAGTACTTC
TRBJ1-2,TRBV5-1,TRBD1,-,CASSAGTGGRGVTF,TGCGCCAGCAGCGCCGGGACAGGCGGACGTGGAGTTACCTTC
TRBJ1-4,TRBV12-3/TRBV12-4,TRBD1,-,CASSFGTGDEKLFF,TGTGCCAGCAGTTTTGGGACAGGGGATGAAAAACTGTTTTTT
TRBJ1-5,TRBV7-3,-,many,CASGQGSNQPQHF,TGTGCCAGCGGGCAGGGTAGCAATCAGCCCCAGCATTTT
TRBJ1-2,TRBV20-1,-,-,CSAEPRRYYGYTF,TGCAGTGCCGAGCCCCGGAGATACTATGGCTACACCTTC
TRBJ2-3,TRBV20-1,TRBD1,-,CSAFTGGYTDTQYF,TGCAGTGCTTTTACAGGGGGGTACACAGATACGCAGTATTTT
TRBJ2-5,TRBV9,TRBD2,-,CASSVEVAGGPGETQYF,TGTGCCAGCAGCGTAGAAGTAGCGGGAGGGCCGGGAGAGACCCAGTACTTC
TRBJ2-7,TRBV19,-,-,CASSREGTGTYEQYF,TGTGCCAGTAGTAGGGAGGGGACAGGTACCTACGAGCAGTACTTC
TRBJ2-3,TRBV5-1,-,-,CASSSGSDTQYF,TGCGCCAGCAGCTCGGGATCTGATACGCAGTATTTT
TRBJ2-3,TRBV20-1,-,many,CSARYSDTQYF,TGCAGTGCTAGATATTCTGATACGCAGTATTTT
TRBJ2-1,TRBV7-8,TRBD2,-,CASSLGSLAGEQFF,TGTGCCAGCAGCTTAGGCTCACTAGCGGGGGAGCAGTTCTTC
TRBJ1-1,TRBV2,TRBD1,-,CASSRQGRNTEAFF,TGTGCCAGCAGTCGACAGGGAAGGAACACTGAAGCTTTCTTT